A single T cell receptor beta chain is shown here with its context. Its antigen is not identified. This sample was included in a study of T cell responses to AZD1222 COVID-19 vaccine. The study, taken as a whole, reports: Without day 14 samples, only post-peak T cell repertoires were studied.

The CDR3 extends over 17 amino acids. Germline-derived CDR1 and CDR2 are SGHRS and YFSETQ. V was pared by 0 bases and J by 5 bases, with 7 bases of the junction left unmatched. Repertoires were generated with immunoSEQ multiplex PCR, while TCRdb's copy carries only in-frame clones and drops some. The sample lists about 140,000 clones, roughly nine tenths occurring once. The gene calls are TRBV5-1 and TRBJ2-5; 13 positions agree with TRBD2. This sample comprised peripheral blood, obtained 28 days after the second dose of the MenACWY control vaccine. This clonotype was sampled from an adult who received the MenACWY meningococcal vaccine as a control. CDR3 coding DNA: TGCGCCAGCAGCTTGGGGACTAGCGGGAGATTGGGGGAGACCCAGTACTTC. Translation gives CASSLGTSGRLGETQYF.